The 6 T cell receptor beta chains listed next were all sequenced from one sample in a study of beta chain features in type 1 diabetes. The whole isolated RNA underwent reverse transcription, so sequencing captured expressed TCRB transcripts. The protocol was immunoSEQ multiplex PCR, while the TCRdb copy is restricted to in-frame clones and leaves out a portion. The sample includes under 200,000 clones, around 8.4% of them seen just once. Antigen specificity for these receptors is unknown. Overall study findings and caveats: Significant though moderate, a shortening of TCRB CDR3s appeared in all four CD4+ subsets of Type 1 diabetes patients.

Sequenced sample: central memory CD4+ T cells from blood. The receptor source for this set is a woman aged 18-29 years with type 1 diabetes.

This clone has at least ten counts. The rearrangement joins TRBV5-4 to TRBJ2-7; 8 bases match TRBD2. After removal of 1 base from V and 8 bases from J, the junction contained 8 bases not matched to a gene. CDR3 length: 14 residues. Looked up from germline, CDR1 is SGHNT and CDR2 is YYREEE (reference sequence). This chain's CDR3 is CASSLKREGRKQYF. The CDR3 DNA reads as TGTGCCAGCAGCTTGAAACGGGAGGGCCGTAAGCAGTACTTC.

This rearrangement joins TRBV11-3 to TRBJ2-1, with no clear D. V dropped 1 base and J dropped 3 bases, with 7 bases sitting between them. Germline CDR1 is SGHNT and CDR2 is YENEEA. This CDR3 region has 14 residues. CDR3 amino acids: CASSLGSDYNEQFF. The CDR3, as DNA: TGTGCCAGCAGCTTAGGGAGCGACTACAATGAGCAGTTCTTC.

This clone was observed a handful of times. CDR3 nucleotide sequence: TGTGCCAGCAGTACAGGGCCCTACGAGCAGTACTTC. Encoded protein: CASSTGPYEQYF. The chain has TRBV2 and TRBJ2-7; possible D gene TRBD1, 6 bases. Looked up from germline, CDR1 is SNHLY and CDR2 is FYNNEI. Deletions cut 5 bases from V and 2 bases from J, with 7 bases between. CDR3 length equals 12 residues.

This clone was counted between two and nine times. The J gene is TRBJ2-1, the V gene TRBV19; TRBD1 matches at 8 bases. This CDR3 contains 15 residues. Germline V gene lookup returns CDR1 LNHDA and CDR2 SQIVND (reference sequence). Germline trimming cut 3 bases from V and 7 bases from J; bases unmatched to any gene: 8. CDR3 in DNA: TGTGCCAGTAGTATTGGGCAGGGGGCTGTTAATGAGCAGTTCTTC. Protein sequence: CASSIGQGAVNEQFF.

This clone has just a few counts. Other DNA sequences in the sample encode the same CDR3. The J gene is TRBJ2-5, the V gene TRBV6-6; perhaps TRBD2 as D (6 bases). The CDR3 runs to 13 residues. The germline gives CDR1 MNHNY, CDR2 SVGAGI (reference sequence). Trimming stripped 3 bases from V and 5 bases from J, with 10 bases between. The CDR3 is CASSYGGSETQYF. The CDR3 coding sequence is TGTGCCAGCAGTTATGGGGGGAGTGAGACCCAGTACTTC.

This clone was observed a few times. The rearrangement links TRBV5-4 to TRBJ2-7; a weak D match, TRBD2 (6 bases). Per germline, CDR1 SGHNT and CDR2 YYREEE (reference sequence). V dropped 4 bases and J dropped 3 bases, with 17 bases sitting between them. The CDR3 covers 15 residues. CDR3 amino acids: CASSQEGRDFYEQYF. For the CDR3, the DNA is TGTGCCAGCAGCCAAGAGGGTCGGGACTTCTACGAGCAGTACTTC.